Here is one TCR beta chain with its context. Its cognate antigen has yet to be identified. Per-base quality was not reported, and no clone a single base away is much larger than it. CDR1 and CDR2 are drawn from the germline V gene: SGDLS, YYNGEE. Counted from cysteine to phenylalanine, this CDR3 has 14 amino acids. Only CDR3 DNA is held: 42 bases, read in frame from base 1. The germline ends are 12 bases apart after V is trimmed by 7 bases and J by 1 base. These data belong to a study of blood T cell repertoires in COVID-19 (TCRdb year 2020). About the full investigation: Collaborator samples came from the United States, Italy and Spain and covered acute and convalescent phases of COVID-19. The prospective study material was composed of cDNA or gDNA derived from T cells, B-cell-depleted T cells, or PBMCs. The dataset comprised deeply sampled blood TCRbeta repertoires from subjects exposed to, actively infected with, or recovered from COVID-19. A freely available public database, intended as a resource for researchers studying the immune response to SARS-CoV-2, is where the repertoires were released. The samples were drawn from the first 160 participants of the ongoing ImmuneRACE study and from roughly 1,300 subjects provided by 6 global collaborators. The sample metadata nearly always contained a de-identified subject ID, COVID-19 status, age in years and sex. Where available, HLA class I and class II types were obtained from metadata supplied by the sample provider rather than from assay-based typing.

Study-level results and caveats: Clinical and demographic metadata were provided uncurated, with the amount varying by source and participant.

The immunoSEQ Assay, a bias-controlled multiplex PCR, was used to amplify TCRbeta CDR3 regions from genomic DNA. The original methods were these. The number of nucleated cells in each sample was estimated from the amplification of reference gene primers within the assay. Sequence reads were collapsed and filtered to measure the absolute abundance of every unique TCRbeta CDR3 rearrangement. For each sample, productive Simpson clonality was calculated as the square root of Simpson's diversity index across productive rearrangements. TCRdb's version of the immuneACCESS table is confined to in-frame rearrangements and falls short of the full clone set. An unresolved V gene accounts for under half of the shortfall where checked; the remainder is of unknown origin. V and J calls and clone size are those listed in that table; D and trimming were worked out from the DNA. Across this sample there are approximately 280,000 clones, with roughly 85% seen only once. The ten biggest clones cover about 2.5% of the sample.

Participants in the prospective study were aged roughly 18 to 89 years, lived in under 30 United States geographic areas, and enrolled through a virtual design. To assign participants to cohorts, the prospective study relied on clinical history that participants themselves reported in a screening survey and a study questionnaire. For ImmuneRACE Cohort 3, a participant was defined as recovered based on two consecutive negative NP/OP PCR tests, clearance by a healthcare professional, or resolution of symptoms. Mobile phlebotomists in the prospective study collected whole blood, serum and a nasopharyngeal or oropharyngeal swab from every participant. Prospective study participants could optionally give additional blood draws and questionnaires over an approximately 2-month period. Blood samples from the prospective study were shipped frozen or at room temperature prior to DNA extraction.

Material for sequencing was PBMCs or T cells enriched from blood (not recorded which). The sequence is built from TRBV9 and TRBJ2-1; the D gene is perhaps TRBD1, from 7 matching bases. The TCR comes from a woman between 45 and 65 years old who had recovered from COVID-19. CDR3 reads: CASAGGRSYNEQFF. The nucleotide sequence reads TGTGCCAGCGCAGGGGGGCGGTCCTACAATGAGCAGTTCTTC.